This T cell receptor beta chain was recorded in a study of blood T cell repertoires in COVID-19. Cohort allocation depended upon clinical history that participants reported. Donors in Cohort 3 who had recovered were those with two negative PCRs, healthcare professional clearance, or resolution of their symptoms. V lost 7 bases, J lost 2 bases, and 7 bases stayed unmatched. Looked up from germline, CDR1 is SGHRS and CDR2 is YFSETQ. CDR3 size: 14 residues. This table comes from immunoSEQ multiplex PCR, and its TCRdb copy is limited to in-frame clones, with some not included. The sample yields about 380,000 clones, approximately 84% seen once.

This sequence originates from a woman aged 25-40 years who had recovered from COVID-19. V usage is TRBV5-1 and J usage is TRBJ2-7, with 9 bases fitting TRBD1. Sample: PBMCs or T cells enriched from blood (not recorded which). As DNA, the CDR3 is TGCGCCAGCGATCCGGGACAGGGAACCTACGAGCAGTACTTC. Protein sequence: CASDPGQGTYEQYF.